Shown below are 28 T cell receptor beta chains from a single sample sequenced in a study of early T cells in non-severe SARS-CoV-2 infection. TCRdb itself ran the 5' RACE reads through MiXCR, one entry per CDR3 protein. The data show some 66,000 distinct CDR3 sequences, with roughly 9% seen just once and 2.5% to 3.5% held by the top ten. The sequenced material came from whole blood. These receptors came from an adult who was a healthcare worker with PCR-confirmed SARS-CoV-2 infection or an uninfected control (not recorded which).

The rearrangement joins TRBV19 to TRBJ2-7; tentatively, D is TRBD2 (6 bases). Germline loops: CDR1 LNHDA, CDR2 SQIVND (reference sequence). This CDR3 is built from 13 residues. V lost 7 bases and J 1 base, leaving 11 bases between the germline ends. The DNA for the CDR3 is TGTGCCAGTACCGGGGGACCTTCCTACGAGCAGTACTTC. This sequence encodes CASTGGPSYEQYF.

CDR3 coding DNA: TGTGCCAGCAGCCCTTTGGCGGGACCCACAGATACGCAGTATTTT. Amino acids: CASSPLAGPTDTQYF. The rearrangement uses TRBV11-2 and TRBJ2-3, with TRBD2 as a possible D gene (6 bases). Germline V gene data show CDR1 as SGHAT and CDR2 as FQNNGV. The CDR3 consists of 15 residues. V was cut by 5 bases and J by 2 bases, with 14 bases left in between. The full variable domain, with the rest looked up from reference TRBV11-2 and TRBJ2-3, is EAGVAQSPRYKIIEKRQSVAFWCNPISGHATLYWYQQILGQGPKLLIQFQNNGVVDDSQLPKDRFSAERLKGVDSTLKIQPAKLEDSAVYLCASSPLAGPTDTQYFGPGTRLTVL.

J is TRBJ2-7 and V is TRBV20-1, with TRBD2 matching over 7 bases. Germline CDR1 and CDR2: DFQATT and SNEGSKA (reference sequence). The CDR3 spans 14 residues. The V gene end was trimmed by 6 bases and the J gene end by 0 bases; junction bases not matched to a gene: 8. The CDR3, as DNA: TGCAGTGCAAGCGGGACTTCCAGCTCCTACGAGCAGTACTTC. This sequence encodes CSASGTSSSYEQYF.

Ten or more counts support this clonotype. The chain combines TRBV11-2 with TRBJ2-5; a weak D match, TRBD2 (6 bases). The CDR3 runs 15 residues. The germline CDR1 and CDR2 sequences are SGHAT and FQNNGV. The V end was cut by 6 bases, the J end by 1 base, with 15 bases between. The CDR3 spells CASRKVRGSQETQYF. The CDR3 region has the DNA TGTGCCAGCAGGAAAGTCCGGGGGTCCCAAGAGACCCAGTACTTC.

This clonotype appeared many times. The rearrangement links TRBV4-1 to TRBJ1-6; D ambiguous. Trimming removed 4 bases at V and 6 bases at J, with 16 bases between. Germline values: CDR1 MGHRA, CDR2 YSYEKL. The CDR3 extends over 16 amino acids. The CDR3, as DNA: TGCGCCAGCAGCCCGACTAGTAGAGGCCTTAATTCACCCCTCCACTTT. It specifies CASSPTSRGLNSPLHF.

The genes are TRBV7-2 and TRBJ2-1; 7 positions match TRBD2. The CDR3 is 17 residues long. The germline CDR1 and CDR2 sequences are SGHTA and FQGNSA. After removal of 5 bases from V and 0 bases from J, the junction contained 10 bases not matched to a gene. The DNA of the CDR3 is TGTGCCAGCAGCACAAGGCCTAGCGGAAACTCCTACAATGAGCAGTTCTTC. This translates into CASSTRPSGNSYNEQFF.

A few counts support this clonotype. This rearrangement joins TRBV6-1 to TRBJ2-1; D uncertain. This CDR3 region has 15 residues. Germline CDR1 is MNHNS and CDR2 is SASEGT. V dropped 2 bases and J dropped 4 bases, with 12 bases sitting between them. For the CDR3, the DNA is TGTGCCAGCAGTGAAAGTTCGGACGGATACAATGAGCAGTTCTTC. It yields the protein CASSESSDGYNEQFF.

This chain uses TRBV11-2 with TRBJ1-1; D uncertain. V lost 5 bases, J lost 1 base, and 17 bases lay in between. Per the germline V gene, CDR1 is SGHAT and CDR2 is FQNNGV. This CDR3 is built from 16 residues. CDR3 protein: CASSSHSLRGNTEAFF. CDR3 nucleotides: TGTGCCAGCAGCAGCCATAGCCTAAGAGGGAACACTGAAGCTTTCTTT. Full variable domain (missing parts from reference TRBV11-2 and TRBJ1-1): EAGVAQSPRYKIIEKRQSVAFWCNPISGHATLYWYQQILGQGPKLLIQFQNNGVVDDSQLPKDRFSAERLKGVDSTLKIQPAKLEDSAVYLCASSSHSLRGNTEAFFGQGTRLTVV.

This clonotype was seen many times. V is TRBV7-2 and J is TRBJ2-7; D gene uncertain. From germline, CDR1 is SGHTA and CDR2 FQGNSA. This CDR3 is 14 amino acids long. V lost 6 bases to trimming and J lost 2 bases, with 14 bases between them. CDR3 loop: CASSYATRTYEQYF. The CDR3 DNA reads TGTGCCAGCAGTTATGCGACCAGGACCTACGAGCAGTACTTC.

This clonotype was counted many times. V gene TRBV5-4 combines with J gene TRBJ2-7; D is unresolved. Between the trimmed V and J ends, which lost 0 bases and 1 base, there was a span of 5 bases. Germline V gives CDR1 SGHNT, CDR2 YYREEE (reference sequence). The CDR3 has 13 amino acids. CDR3 amino acids: CASSLAPSYEQYF. As DNA, the CDR3 is TGTGCCAGCAGCTTGGCTCCATCCTACGAGCAGTACTTC.

There are many counts of this clonotype. V and J are TRBV20-1 and TRBJ2-7, with D possibly TRBD1 on 5 matching bases. The germline gives CDR1 DFQATT, CDR2 SNEGSKA (reference sequence). CDR3 size: 15 residues. V was pared by 2 bases and J by 0 bases, with 14 bases between. The CDR3 nucleotides read TGCAGTGCTAGACCGCGACAGAGATCCTCCTACGAGCAGTACTTC. It codes for CSARPRQRSSYEQYF.

This clonotype was counted a few times. The chain has TRBV18 and TRBJ2-3; TRBD1 agrees at 7 bases. V shed 3 bases, J shed 0 bases, and the junction held 6 bases outside the gene matches. CDR3 length equals 16 residues. The V gene's germline CDR1 is KGHSH and CDR2 LQKENI. CDR3 nucleotides: TGTGCCAGCTCACCCGGACAGGTTTCTAGCACAGATACGCAGTATTTT. Protein: CASSPGQVSSTDTQYF.

This clonotype is a singleton in its sample. V gene TRBV2 combines with J gene TRBJ2-7; D may be TRBD2 (6 bases). Trimming left V 6 bases short and J 2 bases short, with 17 bases between. CDR3 length: 15 amino acids. CDR1 SNHLY and CDR2 FYNNEI come from the germline V gene. In nucleotides, the CDR3 is TGTGCCAGCAGCCGCGGAGGGTCCACCGCCTACGAGCAGTACTTC. Translating it yields CASSRGGSTAYEQYF.

CDR3 amino acids: CASGGGGYEQYF. Written as DNA, the CDR3 is TGTGCCAGCGGCGGGGGGGGCTACGAGCAGTACTTC. The chain has TRBV6-2 or TRBV6-3 and TRBJ2-7, with TRBD2 identical over 9 bases. V lost 8 bases, J lost 3 bases, and 2 bases stayed unmatched. Germline V gene lookup returns CDR1 MNHEY and CDR2 SVGEGT. The CDR3 is 12 residues long.

This clonotype was observed at least ten times. J is TRBJ2-3 and V is TRBV7-6, with 7 bases aligning to TRBD2. Germline lookup yields CDR1 SGHVS and CDR2 FNYEAQ. CDR3 length equals 11 residues. The V and J ends lost 7 bases and 6 bases, in that order; junction bases with no gene match: 1. The CDR3 loop is CASNSGDTQYF. The CDR3 nucleotides are TGTGCCAGCAATAGCGGGGATACGCAGTATTTT.

This clonotype is medium-sized by share. CDR3 in amino acids: CASGSDSNYGYTF. The CDR3 DNA reads TGTGCTAGTGGTTCCGACAGTAACTATGGCTACACCTTC. The chain joins TRBV12-5 to TRBJ1-2; possibly TRBD1 for D (5 bases). The V end lost 4 bases, the J end lost 1 base, and 7 bases lay between the germline ends. The CDR3 consists of 13 residues. Germline CDR1 is LGHNT and CDR2 is FRNRAP.

This clonotype was counted a single time. This chain connects TRBV29-1 to TRBJ1-2, with 12 bases aligning to TRBD1. The germline V gene has CDR1 SQVTM and CDR2 ANQGSEA. The CDR3 runs 15 residues. V lost 3 bases, J lost 5 bases, and 7 bases stayed unmatched. The CDR3 loop reads CSVEGQGAPGYGYTF. CDR3 sequence (DNA): TGCAGCGTTGAGGGACAGGGGGCGCCTGGATATGGCTACACCTTC.

V usage is TRBV7-9 and J usage is TRBJ1-1, with unresolved D. Germline values: CDR1 SEHNR, CDR2 FQNEAQ (reference sequence). This CDR3 is built from 15 residues. V lost 0 bases, J lost 5 bases, and 13 bases lay in between. CDR3 coding DNA: TGTGCCAGCAGCTTAGCTTTCGGGGTCGGGACTGAAGCTTTCTTT. Translation: CASSLAFGVGTEAFF.

In its sample, this clonotype was seen many times. CDR3 bases: TGTGCCTGGAGTGTAACTGCTGGAAACACCATATATTTT. Protein sequence: CAWSVTAGNTIYF. The chain uses TRBV30 and TRBJ1-3; unclear D gene. In germline, CDR1 is GTSNPN, CDR2 SVGIG (reference sequence). V lost 0 bases and J lost 2, with 5 bases in between. The CDR3 is 13 residues long.

The genes are TRBV9 and TRBJ2-5; D is unclear. The CDR3 consists of 14 residues. The V end was cut by 3 bases, the J end by 5 bases, with 14 bases between. The germline V gene encodes CDR1 SGDLS and CDR2 YYNGEE. The CDR3 reads CASSAHSLGETQYF. In nucleotides, the CDR3 is TGTGCCAGCAGCGCCCATTCTCTGGGGGAGACCCAGTACTTC. Filled out from reference TRBV9 and TRBJ2-5, the complete variable domain reads DSGVTQTPKHLITATGQRVTLRCSPRSGDLSVYWYQQSLDQGLQFLIQYYNGEERAKGNILERFSAQQFPDLHSELNLSSLELGDSALYFCASSAHSLGETQYFGPGTRLLVL.

The chain employs TRBV25-1 and TRBJ1-6; 9 bases fit TRBD1. The germline gives CDR1 MGHDK, CDR2 SYGVNS. V shed 4 bases, J shed 8 bases, and the junction held 3 bases outside the gene matches. The CDR3 has 14 amino acids. The CDR3 DNA reads as TGTGCCAGCAGTGCTACAGGGGGCGATTCACCCCTCCACTTT. This codes for CASSATGGDSPLHF.

This clonotype has a handful of counts. V and J are TRBV5-1 and TRBJ2-7; no definite D call. V was clipped by 3 bases and J by 2 bases, with 9 bases between them. Germline CDR1 SGHRS, CDR2 YFSETQ. This CDR3 contains 13 residues. The CDR3 spells CASSWDRTYEQYF. The CDR3 DNA reads TGCGCCAGCAGCTGGGATAGGACCTACGAGCAGTACTTC.

There are a few counts of this clonotype. The V call is TRBV4-1, the J call TRBJ2-5; D call uncertain. Trimming took 0 bases from V and 7 from J, leaving 9 bases between them. Germline V gene lookup returns CDR1 MGHRA and CDR2 YSYEKL. The CDR3 is 13 amino acids. The CDR3 coding sequence is TGCGCCAGCAGCCAAGATCAAGGCCTGACCCAGTACTTC. Translating gives CASSQDQGLTQYF.

This clonotype has only a few counts. V gene TRBV28 combines with J gene TRBJ2-2, with D possibly TRBD1 on 5 matching bases. From germline, CDR1 is MDHEN and CDR2 SYDVKM. Trimming stripped 2 bases from V and 1 base from J, with 14 bases between. This CDR3 is 17 amino acids long. CDR3 in DNA: TGTGCCAGCAGTTTACCTCTACAGGTGTTGAACACCGGGGAGCTGTTTTTT. It encodes CASSLPLQVLNTGELFF.

This clonotype occurred many times. The rearrangement uses TRBV29-1 and TRBJ2-3, with no clear D. Germline V gene lookup returns CDR1 SQVTM and CDR2 ANQGSEA. The CDR3 runs to 11 residues. Trimming pared 1 base from V and 14 bases from J, leaving 13 bases between. The CDR3 reads CSVEVALRPYF. The CDR3 DNA follows: TGCAGCGTTGAAGTGGCCCTTCGGCCGTATTTT.

V gene TRBV6-1 combines with J gene TRBJ1-2; TRBD1 matches at 7 bases. The CDR3 loop spans 12 amino acids. V lost 6 bases and J lost 7; bases outside the gene matches: 5. CDR1 is MNHNS, CDR2 SASEGT, per germline. The CDR3 loop reads CASRDREGGYTF. Here the CDR3 DNA reads TGTGCCAGCAGAGACAGGGAAGGTGGCTACACCTTC.

This clonotype has a count of ten or more. J is TRBJ2-1 and V is TRBV7-2, with 8 bases aligning to TRBD1. Losses at the gene ends were 4 bases for V and 7 bases for J; bases not matched to a gene: 9. Germline CDR1 reads SGHTA; CDR2 reads FQGNSA. The CDR3 length is 15 residues. Here the CDR3 reads CASSSVGQGQNEQFF. CDR3 sequence (DNA): TGTGCCAGCAGCTCCGTCGGACAGGGCCAGAATGAGCAGTTCTTC.

This clonotype was recorded a few times. The V and J genes are TRBV7-3 and TRBJ2-3; D might be TRBD1 or TRBD2, each matching 6 bases. The germline V gene encodes CDR1 SGHTA and CDR2 FQGTGA. This CDR3 spans 15 amino acids. V was clipped by 10 bases and J by 6 bases, with 23 bases between them. The CDR3 DNA reads as TGTGCCACCATGGAGACGGGGGCAAGGACCGATACGCAGTATTTT. Its protein is CATMETGARTDTQYF.